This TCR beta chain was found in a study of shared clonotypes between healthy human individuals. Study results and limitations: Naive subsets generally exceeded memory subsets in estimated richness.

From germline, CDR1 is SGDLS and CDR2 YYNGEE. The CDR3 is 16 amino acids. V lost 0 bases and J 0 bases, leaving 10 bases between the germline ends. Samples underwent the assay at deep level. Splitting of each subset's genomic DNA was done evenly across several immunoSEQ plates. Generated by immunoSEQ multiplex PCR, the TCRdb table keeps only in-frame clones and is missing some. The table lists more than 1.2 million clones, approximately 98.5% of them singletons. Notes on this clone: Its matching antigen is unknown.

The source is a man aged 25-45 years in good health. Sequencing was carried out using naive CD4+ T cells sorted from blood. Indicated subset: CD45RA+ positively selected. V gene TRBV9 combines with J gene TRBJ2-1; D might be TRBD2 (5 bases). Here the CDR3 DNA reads TGTGCCAGCAGCGTAGAACTGAGGGACTCCTACAATGAGCAGTTCTTC. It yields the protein CASSVELRDSYNEQFF.